The present T cell receptor (beta chain) was sequenced within a study of cytomegalovirus exposure and HLA in healthy donors. Study information: The 120 million or so unique TCR beta sequences, from roughly 170 million T cells, were found by an earlier analysis.

Study observations and caveats: Within an earlier analysis, most TCR beta V segments proved productive either about 90% or about 30% of the time.

Researchers ran the PCR with 60 Vbeta and 13 Jbeta primers. Sequenced by immunoSEQ multiplex PCR; TCRdb stores in-frame clones only, minus some. The data contain roughly 93,000 clones, around 72% of them singletons. For this clone: What it recognizes is unknown.

The sequence came from a man in his late teens or twenties in good health and CMV-seropositive. Sequenced sample: PBMCs.

CDR3 residues: CATSRRSGTGNSPLHF. CDR3 in DNA: TGTGCCACCAGCAGACGGTCAGGGACAGGAAATTCACCCCTCCACTTT. The chain joins TRBV15 to TRBJ1-6; 8 nucleotides agree with TRBD1. The CDR3 consists of 16 residues. The germline V gene has CDR1 LNHNV and CDR2 YYDKDF (reference sequence). V trimming: 2 bases; J trimming: 7 bases; junction bases outside the gene matches: 7.